The next 14 T cell receptor beta chains were all read from a single sample in a study of cytomegalovirus exposure and HLA in healthy donors. PCR used 60 Vbeta primers and 13 Jbeta primers. The method was immunoSEQ multiplex PCR; TCRdb's version includes in-frame clones alone and lacks a portion of them. Seen here are under 200,000 clones, nearly 80% observed once, and the top ten hold about 6%. Sequencing was done on a sample of PBMCs. These receptors all come from a woman in her twenties or thirties in good health and CMV-seropositive.

The V gene is TRBV6-1, the J gene TRBJ2-7; 7 bases fit TRBD2. Germline V gives CDR1 MNHNS, CDR2 SASEGT. The CDR3 is 16 amino acids. V shed 4 bases, J shed 3 bases, and the junction held 12 bases outside the gene matches. The CDR3 DNA reads TGTGCCAGCAGTGTGGCCGCGGGGGTCCCTTACTACGAGCAGTACTTC. Amino acid sequence: CASSVAAGVPYYEQYF.

V and J are TRBV2 and TRBJ2-7, with TRBD2 identical over 13 bases. Germline CDR1 and CDR2: SNHLY and FYNNEI. This CDR3 contains 16 residues. V lost 5 bases, J lost 4 bases, and 8 bases stayed unmatched. In nucleotides, the CDR3 is TGTGCCAGCAGTTCCCAGGGGGGACTAGCGGGATACGAGCAGTACTTC. Protein: CASSSQGGLAGYEQYF.

The chain has TRBV19 and TRBJ2-3; 8 bases agree with TRBD1. The CDR3 covers 15 residues. Looked up from germline, CDR1 is LNHDA and CDR2 is SQIVND (reference sequence). J gave up 4 bases and V 5 bases, and 8 bases lay outside the gene matches. The CDR3 spells CASSATGQVADTQYF. CDR3 coding DNA: TGTGCCAGTAGTGCCACGGGACAGGTCGCAGATACGCAGTATTTT. Full variable domain (rest looked up from reference TRBV19 and TRBJ2-3): DGGITQSPKYLFRKEGQNVTLSCEQNLNHDAMYWYRQDPGQGLRLIYYSQIVNDFQKGDIAEGYSVSREKKESFPLTVTSAQKNPTAFYLCASSATGQVADTQYFGPGTRLTVL.

The chain links TRBV29-1 to TRBJ2-3; 8 positions agree with TRBD2. Trimming removed 6 bases from V and 4 bases from J; junction bases left unmatched: 6. Germline-derived CDR1 and CDR2 are SQVTM and ANQGSEA. The CDR3 covers 13 residues. CDR3 region: CSVLYSGADTQYF. Written as DNA, the CDR3 is TGCAGCGTGCTGTATAGCGGGGCAGATACGCAGTATTTT.

The V and J genes are TRBV7-9 and TRBJ1-1; D might be TRBD1 (5 bases). Trimming removed 1 base from V and 0 bases from J, with 9 bases in between. Germline V CDR1 and CDR2: SEHNR, FQNEAQ (reference sequence). The CDR3 consists of 15 residues. Here the CDR3 DNA reads TGTGCCAGCAGCTTAGTCGGGGGTTTGAACACTGAAGCTTTCTTT. Its translation: CASSLVGGLNTEAFF.

The V and J genes are TRBV7-2 and TRBJ1-1; TRBD1 might be the D (5 bases). The V end was cut by 0 bases, the J end by 3 bases, with 8 bases between. Germline loops: CDR1 SGHTA, CDR2 FQGNSA. The CDR3 spans 14 residues. CDR3: CASSLALTDTEAFF. CDR3 in DNA: TGTGCCAGCAGCTTAGCGTTGACAGACACTGAAGCTTTCTTT.

This clone was detected only once. This sequence joins TRBV6-5 and TRBJ1-1, with D tentatively TRBD1 (5 bases). CDR1 is MNHEY, CDR2 SVGAGI, per germline. Trimming removed 6 bases at V and 7 bases at J, with 12 bases between. This CDR3 is 12 amino acids long. The CDR3 coding sequence is TGTGCCAGCAGCCCTGGAGGGGTTGAAGCTTTCTTT. This translates into CASSPGGVEAFF.

The chain joins TRBV7-9 to TRBJ2-7, with 9 bases matching TRBD1. The germline V gene encodes CDR1 SEHNR and CDR2 FQNEAQ (reference sequence). CDR3 length: 16 residues. V shed 2 bases and J 7 bases; nucleotides not matched to a gene: 12. For the CDR3, the DNA is TGTGCCAGCAGCTTAAGGGACAGGGATAGATCGGAGGAGCAGTACTTC. It is translated as CASSLRDRDRSEEQYF.

This clone was counted many times. The J gene is TRBJ1-4, the V gene TRBV27, with D perhaps matching TRBD1 (6 bases). V lost 5 bases, J lost 7 bases, and 20 bases lay in between. This CDR3 contains 16 residues. The germline gives CDR1 MNHEY, CDR2 SMNVEV (reference sequence). The CDR3 sequence: CASSRYGGAQGEKLFF. In DNA, the CDR3 is TGTGCCAGCAGTCGTTATGGGGGGGCTCAGGGTGAAAAACTGTTTTTT.

This clone was seen more than once but under ten times. The J gene is TRBJ1-3, the V gene TRBV5-4; D may be TRBD1 (5 bases). Trimming took off 4 bases at V and 4 bases at J, with 9 bases between the two ends. Germline lookup yields CDR1 SGHNT and CDR2 YYREEE (reference sequence). The CDR3 spans 13 residues. Written as DNA, the CDR3 is TGTGCCAGCAGCCGCCACAGGGGAAACACCATATATTTT. This gives the protein CASSRHRGNTIYF. Variable domain in full (rest from reference TRBV5-4 and TRBJ1-3): ETGVTQSPTHLIKTRGQQVTLRCSSQSGHNTVSWYQQALGQGPQFIFQYYREEENGRGNFPPRFSGLQFPNYSSELNVNALELDDSALYLCASSRHRGNTIYFGEGSWLTVV.

The CDR3 here is CASSVATKRGYGYTF. The CDR3 DNA reads TGTGCCAGCAGCGTAGCTACAAAAAGAGGCTATGGCTACACCTTC. V usage is TRBV9 and J usage is TRBJ1-2; D is unclear. V gave up 0 bases and J gave up 4 bases, with 13 bases separating them. CDR3 size: 15 residues. Germline V gene data show CDR1 as SGDLS and CDR2 as YYNGEE.

The chain couples TRBV12-5 to TRBJ2-7, with D possibly being TRBD1 (6 bases). CDR1 LGHNT and CDR2 FRNRAP come from the germline V gene. V was shortened by 3 bases and J by 6 bases, with 12 bases between the two germline ends. This CDR3 spans 13 amino acids. The DNA of the CDR3 is TGTGCTAGTGGTTTAGGGCCAGGGGCCGAGCAGTACTTC. Translation: CASGLGPGAEQYF.

V is TRBV7-6 and J is TRBJ2-7, with 7 positions matching TRBD1. Trimming removed 1 base from V and 0 bases from J; junction bases left unmatched: 3. The CDR3 spans 15 residues. From germline, CDR1 is SGHVS and CDR2 FNYEAQ. The CDR3 spells CASSLEAGGSYEQYF. DNA for the CDR3: TGTGCCAGCAGCTTAGAGGCAGGGGGCTCCTACGAGCAGTACTTC.

This clone was seen only a few times. The chain links TRBV9 to TRBJ2-3; 13 positions match TRBD2. The CDR3 loop spans 17 amino acids. Looked up from germline, CDR1 is SGDLS and CDR2 is YYNGEE. V shed 6 bases, J shed 0 bases, and the junction held 7 bases outside the gene matches. Written as DNA, the CDR3 is TGTGCCAGCAACGGACTAGCGGGGGCCCCAAGCACAGATACGCAGTATTTT. Protein sequence: CASNGLAGAPSTDTQYF.